The table lists the clone carrying this T cell receptor (beta chain) with many counts. No antigen is known for it. This sample was taken from a study of response to subunit inactivated influenza vaccine. Whole-study results and caveats: The authors suggested that few new T cells are recruited per seasonal influenza vaccination.

TCRdb re-analysed the RT-PCR reads in MiXCR, keeping a single row per CDR3 protein. The sample consists of around 180,000 distinct CDR3 sequences, nearly 9.5% of them appearing once. Germline V gene lookup returns CDR1 DFQATT and CDR2 SNEGSKA (reference sequence). This CDR3 contains 13 residues. V shed 6 bases and J 2 bases; nucleotides not matched to a gene: 5. The chain uses TRBV20-1 and TRBJ2-3; TRBD1 aligns across 7 bases. The source material was non-naive T cells sorted from PBMCs, sampled on the day of vaccination. This TCR was sampled from a man over 45 who received an inactivated influenza vaccine. The CDR3 sequence: CSAGTANTDTQYF. CDR3 DNA: TGCAGTGCCGGGACAGCCAACACAGATACGCAGTATTTT.